This T cell receptor beta chain was observed in a study of identical twins. Regarding the study as a whole: Insertion counts were lower in abundant cord blood beta clonotypes, a trend that memory repertoires did not show.

TCRdb passed the 5' RACE reads through MiXCR, listing each CDR3 protein once. The data contain hundreds of thousands of distinct CDR3 sequences, around 20% of them singletons. The V gene's germline CDR1 is SGDLS and CDR2 YYNGEE. This CDR3 has 13 residues. Trimming took off 7 bases at V and 5 bases at J, with 15 bases between the two ends. Only a few counts were recorded for this clonotype. Antigen specificity is unknown. All of the donors were Caucasians in good health. This same sample was also part of a study on T cells expressing NK-cell markers.

Sequencing was done on a sample of PBMCs. This chain joins TRBV9 and TRBJ2-5, with D perhaps assigned TRBD1 or TRBD2 (5 bases each). The receptor's source is a woman younger than 30 in good health. CDR3 in amino acids: CASGTNRGETQYF. The CDR3 DNA is TGTGCCAGCGGGACCAACCGAGGGGAGACCCAGTACTTC.